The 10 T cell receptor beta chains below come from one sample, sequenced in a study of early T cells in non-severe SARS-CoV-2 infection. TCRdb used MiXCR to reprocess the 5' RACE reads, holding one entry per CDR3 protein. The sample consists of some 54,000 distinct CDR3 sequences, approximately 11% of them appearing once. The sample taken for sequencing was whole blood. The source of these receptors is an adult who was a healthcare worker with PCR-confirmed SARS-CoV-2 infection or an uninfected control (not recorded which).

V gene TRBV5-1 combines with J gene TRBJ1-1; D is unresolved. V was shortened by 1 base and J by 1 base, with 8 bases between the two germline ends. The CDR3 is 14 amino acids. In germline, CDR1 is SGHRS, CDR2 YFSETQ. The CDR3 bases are TGCGCCAGCAGCTTGCCCAGCCAGAACACTGAAGCTTTCTTT. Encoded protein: CASSLPSQNTEAFF.

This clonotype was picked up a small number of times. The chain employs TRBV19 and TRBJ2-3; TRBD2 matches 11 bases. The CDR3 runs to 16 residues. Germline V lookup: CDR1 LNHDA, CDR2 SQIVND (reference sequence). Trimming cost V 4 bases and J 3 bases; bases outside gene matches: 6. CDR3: CASSTPSGGLTDTQYF. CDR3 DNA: TGTGCCAGTAGTACCCCTAGCGGGGGGCTGACAGATACGCAGTATTTT.

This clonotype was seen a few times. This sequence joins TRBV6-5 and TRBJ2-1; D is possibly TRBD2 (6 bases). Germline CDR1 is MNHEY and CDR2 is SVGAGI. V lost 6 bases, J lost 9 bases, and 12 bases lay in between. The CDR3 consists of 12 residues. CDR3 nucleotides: TGTGCCAGCAGCTATTCGCGGGGTGAGCAGTTCTTC. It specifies CASSYSRGEQFF.

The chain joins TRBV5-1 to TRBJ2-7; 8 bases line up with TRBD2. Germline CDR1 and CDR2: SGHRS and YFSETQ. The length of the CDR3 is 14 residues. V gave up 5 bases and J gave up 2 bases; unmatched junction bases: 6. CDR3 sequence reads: CASRRAGETYEQYF. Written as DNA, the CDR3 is TGCGCCAGCAGAAGAGCGGGGGAAACCTACGAGCAGTACTTC.

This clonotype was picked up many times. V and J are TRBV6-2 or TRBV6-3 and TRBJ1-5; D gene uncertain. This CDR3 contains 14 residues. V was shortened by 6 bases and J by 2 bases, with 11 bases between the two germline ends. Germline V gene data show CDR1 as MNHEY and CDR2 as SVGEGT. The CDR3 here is CASRTLAGNQPQHF. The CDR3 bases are TGTGCCAGCAGAACCCTGGCGGGCAATCAGCCCCAGCATTTT.

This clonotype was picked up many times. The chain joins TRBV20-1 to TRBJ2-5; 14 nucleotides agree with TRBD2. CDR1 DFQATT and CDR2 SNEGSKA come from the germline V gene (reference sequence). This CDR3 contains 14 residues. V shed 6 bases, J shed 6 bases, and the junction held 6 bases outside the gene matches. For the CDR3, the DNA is TGCAGTGCAAGACTAGCGGGGGGGCGAAAGACCCAGTACTTC. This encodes CSARLAGGRKTQYF.

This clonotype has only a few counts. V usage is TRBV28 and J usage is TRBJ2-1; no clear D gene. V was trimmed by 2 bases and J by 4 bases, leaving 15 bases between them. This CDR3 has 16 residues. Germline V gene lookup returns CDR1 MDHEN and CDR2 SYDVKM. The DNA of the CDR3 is TGTGCCAGCAGTTTAGGGATTGGGCGGAGTTACAATGAGCAGTTCTTC. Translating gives CASSLGIGRSYNEQFF.

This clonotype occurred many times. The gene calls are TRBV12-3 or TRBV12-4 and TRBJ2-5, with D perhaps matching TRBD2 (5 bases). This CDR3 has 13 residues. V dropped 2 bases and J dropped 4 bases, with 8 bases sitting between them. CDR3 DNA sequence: TGTGCCAGCAGTTTATCCGGGGTAGAGACCCAGTACTTC. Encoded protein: CASSLSGVETQYF.

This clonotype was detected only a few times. The DNA for the CDR3 is TGTGCCAGCAGCTTAGAAATTCTGCCCACAGATACGCAGTATTTT. As protein: CASSLEILPTDTQYF. J is TRBJ2-3 and V is TRBV11-1; unclear D gene. CDR3 size: 15 residues. V was clipped by 1 base and J by 2 bases, with 10 bases between them. The germline CDR1 and CDR2 sequences are SGHAT and FQDESV (reference sequence).

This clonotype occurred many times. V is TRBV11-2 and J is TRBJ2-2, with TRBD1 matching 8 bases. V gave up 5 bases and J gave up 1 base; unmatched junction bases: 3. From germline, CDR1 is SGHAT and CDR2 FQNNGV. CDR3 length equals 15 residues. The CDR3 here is CASSEGQVNTGELFF. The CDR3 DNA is TGTGCCAGCAGCGAGGGACAGGTGAACACCGGGGAGCTGTTTTTT.